The present T cell receptor beta chain was sequenced within a study of monozygotic twins with inflammatory bowel disease. The germline gives CDR1 MNHEY, CDR2 SVGAGI. The CDR3 totals 13 residues. TCRalpha along with TCRbeta cDNA was subjected to two nested PCRs lasting 16 and 9 cycles. TCRdb re-called the 5' RACE reads and shows each CDR3 protein once, DNA omitted. Recorded for this sample: about 300,000 distinct CDR3 sequences. The source of this sequence is a human donor with ulcerative colitis or Crohn's disease, or a healthy co-twin of an affected twin (not recorded which). The source material was blood. The chain has TRBV6-5 and TRBJ1-5. The CDR3 protein is CASSLMGNQPQHF.